This T cell receptor beta chain was sequenced in a study of early T cells in non-severe SARS-CoV-2 infection. Individual cDNA molecules were tagged with unique molecular identifiers. TCRdb called the 5' RACE reads again in MiXCR, with one record for every CDR3 protein. The data show 25,000 to 35,000 distinct CDR3 sequences, 6% to 7.5% seen once. The study, taken as a whole, reports: Matches to VDJdb favored anti-spike CD8 responses and missed private and CD4 specificities.

Concerning this clonotype itself: Its cognate antigen is unknown.

Germline-derived CDR1 and CDR2 are SGHRS and YFSETQ. The CDR3 contains 18 residues. V lost 0 bases and J 0 bases, leaving 13 bases between the germline ends. Sample: whole blood, taken at baseline. The genes are TRBV5-1 and TRBJ2-6; D not resolved. This clonotype was obtained from an adult who was a healthcare worker with PCR-confirmed SARS-CoV-2 infection or an uninfected control (not recorded which). The CDR3, as DNA: TGCGCCAGCAGCTTGGGCGCGGCATTTCCCTCTGGGGCCAACGTCCTGACTTTC. The encoded protein is CASSLGAAFPSGANVLTF.